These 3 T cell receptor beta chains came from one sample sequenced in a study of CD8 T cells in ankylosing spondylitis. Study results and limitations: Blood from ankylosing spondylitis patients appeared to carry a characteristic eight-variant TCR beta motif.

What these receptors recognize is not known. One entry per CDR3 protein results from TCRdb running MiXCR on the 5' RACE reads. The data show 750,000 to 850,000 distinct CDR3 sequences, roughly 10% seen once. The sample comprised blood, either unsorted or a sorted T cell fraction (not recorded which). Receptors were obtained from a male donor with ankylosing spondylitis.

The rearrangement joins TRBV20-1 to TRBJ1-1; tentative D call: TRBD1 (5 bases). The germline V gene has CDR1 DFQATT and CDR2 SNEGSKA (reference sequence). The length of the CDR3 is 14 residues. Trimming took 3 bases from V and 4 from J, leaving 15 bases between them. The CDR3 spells CSASAGHKGTEAFF. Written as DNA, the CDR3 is TGCAGTGCTAGCGCAGGGCATAAGGGCACTGAAGCTTTCTTT.

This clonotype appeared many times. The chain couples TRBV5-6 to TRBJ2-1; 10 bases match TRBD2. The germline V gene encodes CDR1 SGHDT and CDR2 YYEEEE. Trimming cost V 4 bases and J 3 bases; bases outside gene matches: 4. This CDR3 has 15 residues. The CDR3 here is CASSPSGRLYNEQFF. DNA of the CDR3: TGTGCCAGCAGCCCTAGCGGGAGACTCTACAATGAGCAGTTCTTC.

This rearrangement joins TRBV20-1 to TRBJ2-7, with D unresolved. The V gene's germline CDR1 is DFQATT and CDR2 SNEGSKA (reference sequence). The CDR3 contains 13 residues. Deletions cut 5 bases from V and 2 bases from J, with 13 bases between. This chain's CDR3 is CSAADASTYEQYF. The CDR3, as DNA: TGCAGTGCTGCCGACGCTTCCACCTACGAGCAGTACTTC.